This is a list of T cell receptor beta chains from one sample in a study of blood T cell repertoires in COVID-19. Here immunoSEQ multiplex PCR was the method, and the copy in TCRdb shows in-frame clones only, minus some. The sample holds hundreds of thousands of clones; around 84% are singletons and the top ten take about 4.5%. The specimen sequenced was peripheral blood. The receptors derive from a middle-aged man with acute or convalescent COVID-19. CDR3s include the opening cysteine and the closing phenylalanine or tryptophan. Each record gives: D gene, J gene, V gene, clone size, CDR3 length, CDR3 protein, CDR3 DNA. A D gene is named only where the DNA matches it firmly. Size values are once, few and many counts, or a class for expanded clones, and some rows have none.

TRBD1 TRBJ1-5 TRBV30 NA 14 CAWSGGQAGQPQHF TGTGCCTGGAGTGGAGGACAGGCTGGCCAGCCCCAGCATTTT
NA TRBJ1-2 TRBV7-9 NA 13 CASSLDRLYGYTF TGTGCCAGCAGCCTCGACAGACTCTATGGCTACACCTTC
TRBD1 TRBJ2-2 TRBV3-1/TRBV3-2 NA 16 CASSRGQDRHTGELFF TGTGCCAGCAGCCGAGGACAGGACAGGCACACCGGGGAGCTGTTTTTT
TRBD1 TRBJ2-7 TRBV18 NA 17 CASSLTTPRDRGHEQYF TGTGCCAGCTCCCTGACGACCCCCCGGGACAGGGGGCACGAGCAGTACTTC
NA TRBJ1-1 TRBV5-1 NA 13 CASSPGTLVEAFF TGCGCCAGCAGCCCCGGGACTCTCGTCGAAGCTTTCTTT
TRBD2 TRBJ2-5 TRBV24-1 NA 16 CATSDSQAGRGETQYF TGTGCCACCAGTGATTCCCAAGCGGGGAGGGGAGAGACCCAGTACTTC
NA TRBJ1-4 TRBV12-3/TRBV12-4 few 11 CASSLQEKLFF TGTGCCAGCAGTTTGCAGGAAAAACTGTTTTTT
NA TRBJ1-4 TRBV27 few 15 CASSSLGQFNEKLFF TGTGCCAGCAGTTCGTTAGGACAGTTTAATGAAAAACTGTTTTTT
NA TRBJ2-7 TRBV5-5 NA 16 CASSSGSVGRIYEQYF TGTGCCAGCAGCTCCGGGTCCGTCGGTCGGATCTACGAGCAGTACTTC
NA TRBJ2-3 TRBV6-2/TRBV6-3 NA 15 CASSFRGILQNTQYF TGTGCCAGCAGTTTTCGGGGAATACTACAGAATACGCAGTATTTT
NA TRBJ2-6 TRBV2 NA 16 CASSAGHSSGANVLTF TGTGCCAGCAGCGCCGGACACTCCTCTGGGGCCAACGTCCTGACTTTC
NA TRBJ1-2 TRBV20-1 NA 11 CSAATGGGYTF TGCAGTGCTGCGACAGGAGGTGGCTACACCTTC
NA TRBJ1-1 TRBV6-6 NA 12 CASGRVNTEAFF TGTGCCAGCGGGAGAGTCAACACTGAAGCTTTCTTT
TRBD1 TRBJ1-4 TRBV7-9 NA 17 CASSYPDRIATNEKLFF TGTGCCAGCAGCTATCCGGACAGGATTGCAACTAATGAAAAACTGTTTTTT
NA TRBJ1-1 TRBV27 NA 14 CASSLAPDRTEAFF TGTGCCAGCAGTTTAGCCCCCGACAGGACTGAAGCTTTCTTT
TRBD1 TRBJ2-7 TRBV6-5 NA 14 CASSSTGDSYEQYF TGTGCCAGCAGTTCGACAGGGGACTCCTACGAGCAGTACTTC
TRBD1 TRBJ1-2 TRBV5-1 NA 14 CASRDRVSTYGYTF TGCGCCAGCCGTGACAGGGTCTCTACCTATGGCTACACCTTC
NA TRBJ1-2 TRBV4-1 NA 12 CASSQDKYGYTF TGCGCCAGCAGCCAAGATAAATATGGCTACACCTTC
TRBD1 TRBJ2-1 TRBV2 NA 14 CASAGGTGHNEQFF TGTGCCAGCGCCGGTGGGACAGGGCACAATGAGCAGTTCTTC
NA TRBJ1-2 TRBV5-5 NA 13 CASSRDTFYGYTF TGTGCCAGCAGCAGGGACACCTTCTATGGCTACACCTTC
TRBD2 TRBJ2-1 TRBV24-1 once 16 CATSDRMTSGYNEQFF TGTGCCACCAGTGATCGGATGACTAGCGGCTACAATGAGCAGTTCTTC
NA TRBJ1-5 TRBV18 NA 18 CASSLGSGGRRGNQPQHF TGTGCCAGCTCATTAGGTTCGGGAGGACGACGGGGCAATCAGCCCCAGCATTTT
NA TRBJ2-2 TRBV25-1 NA 12 CASSESGGELFF TGTGCCAGCAGTGAATCCGGCGGGGAGCTGTTTTTT
TRBD2 TRBJ2-3 TRBV7-2 NA 15 CASSLGRGGLSTQYF TGTGCCAGCAGCTTAGGGCGGGGGGGCCTGAGTACGCAGTATTTT
TRBD2 TRBJ2-1 TRBV10-2 once 15 CASTGGDTHYNEQFF TGCGCCAGCACGGGGGGGGACACCCACTACAATGAGCAGTTCTTC
NA TRBJ1-2 TRBV6-5 few 15 CASRRGQASNYGYTF TGTGCCAGCAGGCGAGGGCAGGCCTCTAACTATGGCTACACCTTC
TRBD2 TRBJ2-1 TRBV19 NA 12 CASSSTSYEQFF TGTGCCAGTAGTTCGACTAGCTATGAGCAGTTCTTC
TRBD2 TRBJ2-5 TRBV5-6 NA 13 CASRTWEGETQYF TGTGCCAGCAGAACGTGGGAGGGAGAGACCCAGTACTTC
NA TRBJ2-3 TRBV14 NA 11 CASSQADTQYF TGTGCCAGCAGCCAAGCGGATACGCAGTATTTT
NA TRBJ2-7 TRBV2 NA 14 CASSETDNSYEQYF TGTGCCAGCAGTGAGACGGACAACTCCTACGAGCAGTACTTC
TRBD2 TRBJ2-5 TRBV6-5 NA 15 CASSYGRGGGETQYF TGTGCCAGCAGTTACGGGCGGGGGGGCGGAGAGACCCAGTACTTC
NA TRBJ1-1 TRBV6-5 NA 15 CASTRPGHLDTEAFF TGTGCCAGCACCCGCCCCGGACACCTGGACACTGAAGCTTTCTTT
TRBD1 TRBJ2-5 TRBV2 NA 15 CASRGTGGGKETQYF TGTGCCAGCAGGGGAACAGGGGGCGGTAAAGAGACCCAGTACTTC
NA TRBJ2-6 TRBV27 NA 18 CASSQFLGHRSGANVLTF TGTGCCAGCAGTCAATTTCTGGGCCACCGGTCTGGGGCCAACGTCCTGACTTTC
NA TRBJ2-6 TRBV5-1 NA 15 CASSWTVAGANVLTF TGCGCCAGCAGCTGGACAGTGGCTGGGGCCAACGTCCTGACTTTC
NA TRBJ2-2 TRBV5-1 NA 14 CASSGLTGTGELFF TGCGCCAGCAGCGGACTTACAGGGACCGGGGAGCTGTTTTTT
NA TRBJ1-5 TRBV4-1 few 16 CASSQDQLRGNQPQHF TGCGCCAGCAGCCAAGATCAGCTCAGGGGCAATCAGCCCCAGCATTTT
NA TRBJ1-1 TRBV12-3/TRBV12-4 few 12 CASITGGLRAFF TGTGCCAGCATCACGGGGGGACTGCGAGCTTTCTTT
TRBD1 TRBJ1-2 TRBV7-9 NA 13 CASNRQGNYGYTF TGTGCCAGCAACCGACAGGGTAACTATGGCTACACCTTC
TRBD1 TRBJ1-2 TRBV6-6 NA 15 CASSHHRGPGDGYTF TGTGCCAGCAGTCACCACAGGGGGCCGGGGGATGGCTACACCTTC
TRBD1 TRBJ1-4 TRBV19 once 14 CASSPRQGAEKLFF TGTGCCAGTAGTCCCCGACAGGGGGCGGAAAAACTGTTTTTT